This record looks at one T cell receptor beta chain sequence and its context. The antigen remains unidentified. This entry comes from a study of breast tumors, draining lymph nodes, adjacent tissues. Study-level results: Compared with lymph nodes, tumors were less diverse; compared with nontumor tissue, more. That most tumor T cells come from lymph nodes remained unproven.

TCRdb re-called the multiplex PCR reads through MiXCR, storing one row per CDR3 protein. The sample contains fewer than 200,000 distinct CDR3 sequences, roughly 30% of which appear only once. The lymph nodes were axillary draining lymph nodes from breast cancer patients. V gave up 1 base and J gave up 5 bases, with 12 bases separating them. The CDR3 spans 14 residues. Germline V gene data show CDR1 as SGHAT and CDR2 as FQNNGV. This chain uses TRBV11-2 with TRBJ2-7; D is perhaps TRBD2 (6 bases). The receptor's source is a female donor with breast cancer. Some clones in this sample may be carry-over from other donors' samples. The specimen was axillary lymph node tissue. The CDR3 coding sequence is TGTGCCAGCAGCTTAGGGGCCGGAGGGCACGAGCAGTACTTC. Translating it yields CASSLGAGGHEQYF.